What follows are 13 T cell receptor beta chains derived from one specimen sequenced in a study of OX40 agonist ivuxolimab in advanced cancers. Assay: immunoSEQ multiplex PCR; the TCRdb copy retains only in-frame clones and omits some. The sample shows about 93,000 clones, 91% of them seen only once. Sample: CD4+ or CD8+ T cells sorted from blood, taken in a trial of the OX40 agonist ivuxolimab. The receptors were gathered from an adult with an advanced solid tumor such as melanoma, head and neck, liver or kidney cancer.

The chain employs TRBV19 and TRBJ1-2, with 10 bases lining up with TRBD1. Germline V gene sequence: CDR1 LNHDA, CDR2 SQIVND (reference sequence). The V and J ends lost 4 bases and 5 bases, in that order; junction bases with no gene match: 7. CDR3 length: 15 amino acids. CDR3 sequence reads: CASSTTGTGVYGYTF. The CDR3 DNA is TGTGCCAGTAGTACCACCGGGACAGGGGTTTATGGCTACACCTTC.

The chain employs TRBV19 and TRBJ1-2, with D possibly TRBD1 on 5 matching bases. With 5 bases removed from V and 4 bases from J, the gap between germline ends came to 14 bases. Per the germline V gene, CDR1 is LNHDA and CDR2 is SQIVND (reference sequence). The CDR3 contains 14 residues. This CDR3 is CASSAPGTGYGYTF. DNA for the CDR3: TGTGCCAGTAGTGCCCCCGGGACGGGCTATGGCTACACCTTC.

This chain uses TRBV6-4 with TRBJ2-6; D is perhaps TRBD2 (7 bases). V lost 8 bases to trimming and J lost 2 bases, with 16 bases between them. This CDR3 has 16 amino acids. CDR1 and CDR2 from the germline V gene are MRHNA and SNTAGT. DNA of the CDR3: TGTGCCAGCTCCCCACAGGGAGGGGCTGGGGCCAACGTCCTGACTTTC. Amino acids: CASSPQGGAGANVLTF.

Here the CDR3 DNA reads TGTGCCAGCAGCTTATCCGGGGCTACCTACGAGCAGTACTTC. It yields the protein CASSLSGATYEQYF. V usage is TRBV7-9 and J usage is TRBJ2-7; D might be TRBD1 or TRBD2, each matching 5 bases. V shed 2 bases and J shed 2 bases, with 10 bases lying between them. The V gene's germline CDR1 is SEHNR and CDR2 FQNEAQ (reference sequence). This CDR3 spans 14 amino acids.

This chain uses TRBV7-2 with TRBJ1-5; D not certain. Germline lookup yields CDR1 SGHTA and CDR2 FQGNSA. This CDR3 has 14 amino acids. The ends were cut back, 5 bases at V and 6 bases at J, with 14 bases in the middle. The CDR3 protein is CASSPPLVSQPQHF. The CDR3 bases are TGTGCCAGCAGCCCCCCGTTGGTCTCTCAGCCCCAGCATTTT.

The table lists this clone with a count of one. CDR3 sequence (DNA): TGTGCCAGCAATATAGGCCGGGACACCGGGGAGCTGTTTTTT. It translates to CASNIGRDTGELFF. The V and J genes are TRBV14 and TRBJ2-2, with D unclear. CDR1 and CDR2 from the germline V gene are SGHDN and FVKESK. V was shortened by 7 bases and J by 3 bases, with 12 bases between the two germline ends. The CDR3 loop spans 14 amino acids.

V gene TRBV5-1 combines with J gene TRBJ1-4; D gene uncertain. The CDR3 loop spans 14 amino acids. CDR1 SGHRS and CDR2 YFSETQ come from the germline V gene. V was clipped by 0 bases and J by 4 bases, with 7 bases between them. In DNA, the CDR3 is TGCGCCAGCAGCTTGGGTGGAATTAATGAAAAACTGTTTTTT. It encodes CASSLGGINEKLFF.

The chain carries TRBV7-3 and TRBJ1-2, with 8 bases lining up with TRBD1. Germline-derived CDR1 and CDR2 are SGHTA and FQGTGA. The CDR3 contains 17 residues. Germline trimming cut 2 bases from V and 0 bases from J; bases unmatched to any gene: 8. CDR3: CASSLRDRRSANYGYTF. The CDR3 DNA is TGTGCCAGCAGCTTACGGGACAGGCGCTCAGCTAACTATGGCTACACCTTC.

This clone was found once. The chain carries TRBV15 and TRBJ1-5; 8 bases fit TRBD1. With 3 bases clipped from V and 4 bases from J, the junction kept 17 bases outside the gene matches. The CDR3 has 19 amino acids. Germline values: CDR1 LNHNV, CDR2 YYDKDF (reference sequence). The CDR3 DNA reads TGTGCCACCAGCAGGGAACCGGGACAGGCGCGGTTTAATAATCAGCCCCAGCATTTT. This encodes CATSREPGQARFNNQPQHF.

In this sample, this clone turned up once. CDR3 nucleotides: TGTGCCAGCAGTTTAAGGGCTGCAACTAATGAAAAACTGTTTTTT. It yields the protein CASSLRAATNEKLFF. V is TRBV25-1 and J is TRBJ1-4; D gene uncertain. This CDR3 has 15 amino acids. Trimming stripped 5 bases from V and 0 bases from J, with 10 bases between. Germline CDR1 MGHDK, CDR2 SYGVNS.

The rearrangement links TRBV7-2 to TRBJ2-3; TRBD2 agrees at 10 bases. The CDR3 covers 16 residues. Per germline, CDR1 SGHTA and CDR2 FQGNSA. V was clipped by 3 bases and J by 2 bases; unmatched bases: 5. The CDR3 sequence is CASSLTSGLLTDTQYF. The CDR3, as DNA: TGTGCCAGCAGCTTGACTAGCGGGCTACTCACAGATACGCAGTATTTT.

The chain links TRBV28 to TRBJ2-1; 9 bases fit TRBD2. CDR1 is MDHEN and CDR2 is SYDVKM in the germline V gene. CDR3 length: 15 amino acids. With 5 bases clipped from V and 6 bases from J, the junction kept 8 bases outside the gene matches. The CDR3 sequence is CASSTLGTSPNEQFF. DNA of the CDR3: TGTGCCAGCAGTACCCTTGGGACTAGCCCCAATGAGCAGTTCTTC.

The genes are TRBV28 and TRBJ1-4; 7 nucleotides align to TRBD1. The trim removed 4 bases at V and 8 bases at J, leaving 7 bases unmatched. The germline CDR1 and CDR2 sequences are MDHEN and SYDVKM. The CDR3 contains 14 residues. CDR3 sequence: CASSSGTAPEKLFF. The CDR3 bases are TGTGCCAGCAGTTCCGGGACAGCTCCCGAAAAACTGTTTTTT.